Below, 17 T cell receptor beta chains from the same sample are listed, as sequenced in a study of graft-versus-host responses after intestinal transplantation. Generated by immunoSEQ multiplex PCR, the TCRdb table keeps only in-frame clones and is missing some. Counted here are over 55,000 clones, about nine tenths occurring once; the ten biggest clones make up 1.3%. Antigens for these TCRs are unknown. Material: unstimulated CD8+ T cells sorted from spleen or lymph node cells, obtained before intestinal transplant. Receptors originate from a human donor who received an intestinal transplant.

This chain uses TRBV29-1 with TRBJ2-1; 8 positions agree with TRBD2. V gave up 1 base and J gave up 1 base; unmatched junction bases: 9. Germline V gene data show CDR1 as SQVTM and CDR2 as ANQGSEA. CDR3 length equals 17 residues. CDR3 in amino acids: CSVEGLAGLGSYNEQFF. DNA for the CDR3: TGCAGCGTTGAAGGGCTAGCGGGTCTGGGTTCCTACAATGAGCAGTTCTTC.

This clone appeared once. The chain employs TRBV7-3 and TRBJ1-1, with TRBD1 identical over 7 bases. The junction had 15 bases not matched to a gene; V was cut back by 1 base and J by 1 base. The CDR3 is made up of 19 amino acids. Germline V CDR1 and CDR2: SGHTA, FQGTGA. In DNA, the CDR3 is TGTGCCAGCAGCTTAAGATCGGGCTTCCAGGGGGTGACGAACACTGAAGCTTTCTTT. Translation gives CASSLRSGFQGVTNTEAFF.

The CDR3 protein is CASQGTDGSYEQYF. The DNA for the CDR3 is TGCGCCAGCCAGGGGACAGACGGTTCCTACGAGCAGTACTTC. This chain links TRBV4-1 with TRBJ2-7, with 7 positions matching TRBD1. After removal of 8 bases from V and 1 base from J, the junction contained 8 bases not matched to a gene. This CDR3 has 14 amino acids. The V gene's germline CDR1 is MGHRA and CDR2 YSYEKL.

The J gene is TRBJ1-1, the V gene TRBV5-6, with 9 nucleotides matching TRBD1. CDR3 size: 14 residues. Germline assignment: CDR1 SGHDT and CDR2 YYEEEE. The V segment lost 4 bases and the J segment 4 bases; nucleotides outside the gene matches: 5. The CDR3 loop is CASSPGQGGTEAFF. In nucleotides, the CDR3 is TGTGCCAGCAGCCCGGGACAGGGTGGCACTGAAGCTTTCTTT.

This clone has more than one count but fewer than ten. The chain employs TRBV18 and TRBJ1-5, with 8 bases aligning to TRBD1. Germline V gene sequence: CDR1 KGHSH, CDR2 LQKENI. V shed 6 bases and J 1 base; nucleotides not matched to a gene: 5. CDR3 length: 15 amino acids. CDR3 nucleotides: TGTGCCAGCTCGCGACAGGGGTTGAGCAATCAGCCCCAGCATTTT. Protein sequence: CASSRQGLSNQPQHF.

The chain employs TRBV19 and TRBJ1-5; 9 nucleotides match TRBD1. The germline gives CDR1 LNHDA, CDR2 SQIVND (reference sequence). Trimming cost V 0 bases and J 3 bases; bases outside gene matches: 12. The CDR3 runs to 19 residues. In DNA form, the CDR3 reads TGTGCCAGTAGTATAGAGGGACAGGGAAGTTTCGAATACAATCAGCCCCAGCATTTT. Protein product: CASSIEGQGSFEYNQPQHF.

The gene calls are TRBV5-1 and TRBJ1-1, with TRBD1 identical over 8 bases. Germline CDR1 reads SGHRS; CDR2 reads YFSETQ. The CDR3 runs 14 residues. Losses at the gene ends were 4 bases for V and 5 bases for J; bases not matched to a gene: 7. This CDR3 is CASSPDRAETEAFF. Written as DNA, the CDR3 is TGCGCCAGCAGCCCGGACAGGGCGGAAACTGAAGCTTTCTTT.

The J gene is TRBJ2-7, the V gene TRBV5-6; TRBD1 aligns across 7 bases. Per the germline V gene, CDR1 is SGHDT and CDR2 is YYEEEE. J gave up 3 bases and V 2 bases, and 8 bases lay outside the gene matches. CDR3 length: 15 residues. CDR3 loop: CASSFGLGQVYEQYF. The CDR3 DNA is TGTGCCAGCAGCTTCGGGCTTGGACAGGTCTACGAGCAGTACTTC. Full variable domain (remainder filled in from reference TRBV5-6 and TRBJ2-7): DAGVTQSPTHLIKTRGQQVTLRCSPKSGHDTVSWYQQALGQGPQFIFQYYEEEERQRGNFPDRFSGHQFPNYSSELNVNALLLGDSALYLCASSFGLGQVYEQYFGPGTRLTVT.

CDR3 nucleotide sequence: TGTGCCAGTAGTATAGTCGGGGGGAACGGCTACACCTTC. It translates to CASSIVGGNGYTF. The chain has TRBV19 and TRBJ1-2, with a weak D call TRBD1 (5 bases). Germline CDR1 LNHDA, CDR2 SQIVND (reference sequence). The V and J ends lost 1 base and 8 bases respectively, with 11 bases between them. CDR3 size: 13 residues.

The rearrangement joins TRBV29-1 to TRBJ1-2, with 9 positions matching TRBD1. V lost 0 bases and J lost 4; bases outside the gene matches: 9. Per germline, CDR1 SQVTM and CDR2 ANQGSEA. The CDR3 contains 16 residues. The CDR3 DNA sequence: TGCAGCGTTGAAGACCCCTCGGACAGGGGAACCTATGGCTACACCTTC. Translation: CSVEDPSDRGTYGYTF.

This clone occurred once. The chain recombines TRBV6-1 with TRBJ2-7, with D possibly TRBD2 on 6 matching bases. V lost 8 bases and J lost 0, with 14 bases in between. This CDR3 comprises 14 residues. Looked up from germline, CDR1 is MNHNS and CDR2 is SASEGT. The CDR3 spells CASGGSRSSYEQYF. The CDR3, as DNA: TGTGCCAGCGGGGGGTCTCGAAGCTCCTACGAGCAGTACTTC.

The rearrangement links TRBV4-1 to TRBJ2-7, with 7 positions matching TRBD2. The CDR3 covers 16 residues. CDR1 is MGHRA, CDR2 YSYEKL, per germline. V gave up 0 bases and J gave up 0 bases; unmatched junction bases: 5. CDR3 nucleotide sequence: TGCGCCAGCAGCCAAGAAAGCGGGGTGTCCTCCTACGAGCAGTACTTC. It is translated as CASSQESGVSSYEQYF.

V is TRBV6-5 and J is TRBJ2-7; 8 bases line up with TRBD1. CDR3 length: 15 residues. Germline loops: CDR1 MNHEY, CDR2 SVGAGI. J gave up 0 bases and V 6 bases, and 7 bases lay outside the gene matches. CDR3 loop: CASSTGTGLSYEQYF. The CDR3 coding sequence is TGTGCCAGCAGCACGGGGACAGGACTCTCCTACGAGCAGTACTTC.

V usage is TRBV27 and J usage is TRBJ1-5; D gene uncertain. Germline CDR1 and CDR2: MNHEY and SMNVEV (reference sequence). The germline V and J ends were trimmed by 3 bases and 5 bases, with 14 bases remaining between them. CDR3 length: 15 residues. The CDR3 DNA follows: TGTGCCAGCAGTTTGGCGGCGCTTTCCGATCAGCCCCAGCATTTT. Translation gives CASSLAALSDQPQHF.

This chain uses TRBV10-3 with TRBJ2-7; tentative D call: TRBD1 (6 bases). V was cut by 2 bases and J by 1 base, with 6 bases left in between. The CDR3 has 13 amino acids. Germline CDR1 and CDR2: ENHRY and SYGVKD. This chain's CDR3 is CAISETGSYEQYF. The CDR3 region has the DNA TGTGCCATCAGTGAGACAGGGTCCTACGAGCAGTACTTC.

This chain connects TRBV2 to TRBJ1-2, with D uncertain. CDR1 SNHLY and CDR2 FYNNEI come from the germline V gene. The CDR3 is made up of 12 amino acids. Trimming left V 8 bases short and J 1 base short, with 8 bases between. CDR3 amino acids: CASELDNYGYTF. DNA for the CDR3: TGTGCCAGCGAACTAGATAACTATGGCTACACCTTC.

The CDR3 protein is CSATGSTNEKLFF. The DNA for the CDR3 is TGCAGCGCTACAGGGTCAACTAATGAAAAACTGTTTTTT. The chain couples TRBV29-1 to TRBJ1-4, with a possible D match to TRBD1 (6 bases). The V end lost 7 bases, the J end lost 0 bases, and 9 bases lay between the germline ends. The length of the CDR3 is 13 residues. Germline V gives CDR1 SQVTM, CDR2 ANQGSEA.